These 5 T cell receptor beta chains came from one sample sequenced in a study of STAT5B mutations in CD4+ large granular lymphocyte leukemia. The table came from immunoSEQ multiplex PCR; TCRdb's copy has only in-frame clones and leaves some out. The sample has thousands of clones, 76% seen once; the top ten hold approximately 65%. Sequencing input: PBMCs. All receptors derive from an older woman with CD4+ T-cell large granular lymphocyte leukemia.

The V gene is TRBV5-1, the J gene TRBJ1-5; the D is unclear. The CDR3 sequence is 13 residues long. With 2 bases removed from V and 4 bases from J, the gap between germline ends came to 7 bases. In germline, CDR1 is SGHRS, CDR2 YFSETQ. CDR3 amino acids: CASSLMENQPQHF. CDR3 nucleotide sequence: TGCGCCAGCAGCTTAATGGAAAATCAGCCCCAGCATTTT.

The chain uses TRBV4-1 and TRBJ1-1; D not certain. This CDR3 is 13 amino acids long. Looked up from germline, CDR1 is MGHRA and CDR2 is YSYEKL. Trimming took off 1 base at V and 1 base at J, with 4 bases between the two ends. CDR3 in amino acids: CASSQVGNTEAFF. As DNA, the CDR3 is TGCGCCAGCAGCCAAGTTGGGAACACTGAAGCTTTCTTT.

The chain has TRBV5-1 and TRBJ2-1; D remains unclear. V lost 0 bases and J lost 5, with 6 bases in between. Germline CDR1 and CDR2: SGHRS and YFSETQ. The CDR3 length is 13 residues. The CDR3 sequence is CASSLEAHNEQFF. The CDR3 DNA sequence: TGCGCCAGCAGCTTGGAAGCCCACAATGAGCAGTTCTTC.

CDR3 in DNA: TGCAGCGCCCGGGGGCGGTCGACCTACGAGCAGTACTTC. Encoded protein: CSARGRSTYEQYF. The chain has TRBV29-1 and TRBJ2-7; tentatively, D is TRBD1 or TRBD2 (6 bases each). V was clipped by 7 bases and J by 2 bases, with 15 bases between them. This CDR3 is built from 13 residues. CDR1 is SQVTM, CDR2 ANQGSEA, per germline.

The chain carries TRBV5-1 and TRBJ1-4; D unclear. Between the trimmed V and J ends, which lost 7 bases and 5 bases, there was a span of 12 bases. CDR3 size: 13 residues. CDR1 is SGHRS, CDR2 YFSETQ, per germline. The CDR3 loop is CASRPGPNEKLFF. The CDR3 region has the DNA TGCGCCAGCCGCCCTGGGCCCAATGAAAAACTGTTTTTT.